The rows below give T cell receptor beta chains drawn from one sample of a study of blood T cell repertoires in COVID-19. Sequenced by immunoSEQ multiplex PCR; TCRdb stores in-frame clones only, minus some. The table includes approximately 200,000 clones, roughly nine tenths detected once. Sequenced sample: PBMCs or T cells enriched from blood (not recorded which). The receptor set was obtained from a middle-aged woman with acute COVID-19. CDR3s include the opening cysteine and the closing phenylalanine or tryptophan. The order of the fields is CDR3 length, V gene, clone size, J gene, D gene, CDR3 DNA, CDR3 protein. A D gene is named only where the DNA matches it firmly. Expanded clones are given a class, and other clones once, few, many or no size at all.

13	TRBV6-5	-	TRBJ2-2	-	TGTGCCAGTCGGACAACTGGAACCGGGGAGCTGTTTTTT	CASRTTGTGELFF
15	TRBV19	once	TRBJ1-2	TRBD1	TGTGCCAGTAGGCCGACCGGGACAGGGCTCTATGGCTACACCTTC	CASRPTGTGLYGYTF
13	TRBV19	-	TRBJ2-7	TRBD1	TGTGCCAGTAGTAGGGACAGGGGATACGAGCAGTACTTC	CASSRDRGYEQYF
14	TRBV3-1/TRBV3-2	-	TRBJ2-5	-	TGTGCCAGCAGCCAAGACAGAATACAAGAGACCCAGTACTTC	CASSQDRIQETQYF
16	TRBV11-3	-	TRBJ2-1	-	TGTGCCAGCAGCTCCCTAAGGGGGGGAGGCTATAATGAGCAGTTCTTC	CASSSLRGGGYNEQFF
15	TRBV9	few	TRBJ2-5	TRBD2	TGTGCCAGCAGCGTAGTTGCGGGGGGAGTAGAGACCCAGTACTTC	CASSVVAGGVETQYF
17	TRBV4-1	-	TRBJ2-1	TRBD2	TGCGCCAGCAGCCAGCTTAGCGGGAGGGCCCCCCGCAATGAGCAGTTCTTC	CASSQLSGRAPRNEQFF
17	TRBV7-9	once	TRBJ2-2	TRBD2	TGTGCCAGCAGCTTACTAGCGGGAGGATCGAACACCGGGGAGCTGTTTTTT	CASSLLAGGSNTGELFF
15	TRBV21-1	-	TRBJ1-4	-	TGTGCCAGCAGCGCATGGACAGCACGAAATGAAAAACTGTTTTTT	CASSAWTARNEKLFF
15	TRBV29-1	-	TRBJ1-1	-	TGCAGCGTCCCGGCACATTGGGAAGGGGGAACTGAAGCTTTCTTT	CSVPAHWEGGTEAFF
13	TRBV11-2	-	TRBJ1-3	-	TGTGCCAGCAGCGTGGCAGTTGGAAACACCATATATTTT	CASSVAVGNTIYF
14	TRBV7-7	-	TRBJ2-3	TRBD1	TGTGCCAGCTCGAGGGCAGGGGGCTTAGATACGCAGTATTTT	CASSRAGGLDTQYF
12	TRBV6-2/TRBV6-3	-	TRBJ1-2	TRBD1	TGTGCCAGCAGTACAGGGGCCCGTGGCTACACCTTC	CASSTGARGYTF
15	TRBV28	-	TRBJ2-5	TRBD1	TGTGCCAGCAGTTCCGGGGACAGGGGCAGAGAGACCCAGTACTTC	CASSSGDRGRETQYF
15	TRBV2	-	TRBJ1-6	-	TGTGCCAGCAGGAAGCAGGGGATCAGTAGTTGGCCCCTCCACTTT	CASRKQGISSWPLHF
13	TRBV3-1/TRBV3-2	-	TRBJ1-2	-	TGTGCCAGCAGCCCGGGGGGGGGCTATGGCTACACCTTC	CASSPGGGYGYTF
14	TRBV5-1	-	TRBJ1-1	-	TGCGCCAGCAGCCTTCTACAGGGGAACACTGAAGCTTTCTTT	CASSLLQGNTEAFF
15	TRBV19	once	TRBJ1-6	-	TGTGCCAGTAGTTGGGGGCTGGGAGGGAATTCACCCCTCCACTTT	CASSWGLGGNSPLHF
13	TRBV6-2/TRBV6-3	-	TRBJ2-7	-	TGTGCCAGCAGTTTTAGGGGTCAGGGCGAGCAGTACTTC	CASSFRGQGEQYF
13	TRBV3-1/TRBV3-2	-	TRBJ1-6	-	TGTGCCAGCAGCCAAGGCGGGGTGCAAACCCTCCACTTT	CASSQGGVQTLHF
15	TRBV28	-	TRBJ1-3	-	TGTGCCAGCAGGCTGGGGGGAAACTCTGGAAACACCATATATTTT	CASRLGGNSGNTIYF
16	TRBV7-9	-	TRBJ2-5	-	TGTGCCAGCAGCTCCGAGGACAGTCTCTACCAAGAGACCCAGTACTTC	CASSSEDSLYQETQYF
14	TRBV10-3	-	TRBJ2-7	TRBD2	TGTGCCAGCGCACTAGCGGGAGAAGCCTACGAGCAGTACTTC	CASALAGEAYEQYF
17	TRBV9	once	TRBJ2-2	-	TGTGCCAGCAGCGTAAGTCCCGCGGGGAGCGTCACCGGGGAGCTGTTTTTT	CASSVSPAGSVTGELFF
15	TRBV15	-	TRBJ1-4	TRBD1	TGTGCCACCAGCGTTCAGACAGGGATTAATGAAAAACTGTTTTTT	CATSVQTGINEKLFF
15	TRBV4-3	-	TRBJ2-3	TRBD1	TGCGCCAGCAGCCGCCTACAGGGGGCTTCAGATACGCAGTATTTT	CASSRLQGASDTQYF
13	TRBV30	-	TRBJ2-5	TRBD2	TGTGCCTGGACTAGCGGAATACAAGAGACCCAGTACTTC	CAWTSGIQETQYF
15	TRBV19	-	TRBJ2-3	-	TGTGCCAGTAGTCGAAAAACAGGGAACACAGATACGCAGTATTTT	CASSRKTGNTDTQYF
12	TRBV19	few	TRBJ2-2	-	TGTGCCAGTAGTACCGGTTCAGGGGAGCTGTTTTTT	CASSTGSGELFF
17	TRBV7-3	-	TRBJ2-1	TRBD2	TGTGCCAGCAGCCCAATGCCCGCGGGGGGGCACTACAATGAGCAGTTCTTC	CASSPMPAGGHYNEQFF
16	TRBV3-1/TRBV3-2	-	TRBJ2-5	-	TGTGCCAGCAGCCAAGATCCGTACGGGTCCCAAGAGACCCAGTACTTC	CASSQDPYGSQETQYF
15	TRBV7-9	-	TRBJ1-6	-	TGTGCCAGCAGCTTAGGGGGCAAGAGCAATTCACCCCTCCACTTT	CASSLGGKSNSPLHF
17	TRBV15	-	TRBJ1-5	-	TGTGCCACCAGCAGAGATGTGGCTTCTTATAGCAATCAGCCCCAGCATTTT	CATSRDVASYSNQPQHF
15	TRBV7-9	-	TRBJ1-2	-	TGTGCCAGCAGCTTCTCCTTATCAGGGGTGGGCGGCTACACCTTC	CASSFSLSGVGGYTF
15	TRBV24-1	-	TRBJ2-3	TRBD1	TGTGCCACCAGTGACCGGACAGGGGGCACAGATACGCAGTATTTT	CATSDRTGGTDTQYF
16	TRBV4-1	-	TRBJ1-2	-	TGCGCCAGCAGCCTTCCCCGGGAGAAGTTTGACTATGGCTACACCTTC	CASSLPREKFDYGYTF
13	TRBV9	-	TRBJ2-1	-	TGTGCCAGCAGTTCCGGACAGCTAAATGAGCAGTTCTTC	CASSSGQLNEQFF
17	TRBV4-2	-	TRBJ2-3	TRBD2	TGTGCCAGCAGCCAAGATGGTAGCGGGGGGGCAAGAGATACGCAGTATTTT	CASSQDGSGGARDTQYF